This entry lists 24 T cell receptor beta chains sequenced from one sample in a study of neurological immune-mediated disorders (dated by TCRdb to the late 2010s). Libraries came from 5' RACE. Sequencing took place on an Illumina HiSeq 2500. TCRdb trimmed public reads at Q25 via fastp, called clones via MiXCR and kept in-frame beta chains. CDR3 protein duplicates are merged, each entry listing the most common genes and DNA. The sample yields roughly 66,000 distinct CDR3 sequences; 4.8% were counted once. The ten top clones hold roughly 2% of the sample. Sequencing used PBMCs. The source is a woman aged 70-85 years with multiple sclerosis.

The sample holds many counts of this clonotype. The CDR3 here is CATSRDRPSWATDTQYF. CDR3 DNA sequence: TGTGCCACCAGCAGAGACAGGCCTTCTTGGGCCACAGATACGCAGTATTTT. The V gene is TRBV15, the J gene TRBJ2-3; no firm D call. Germline V lookup: CDR1 LNHNV, CDR2 YYDKDF (reference sequence). The CDR3 contains 17 residues. V was shortened by 0 bases and J by 2 bases, with 15 bases between the two germline ends.

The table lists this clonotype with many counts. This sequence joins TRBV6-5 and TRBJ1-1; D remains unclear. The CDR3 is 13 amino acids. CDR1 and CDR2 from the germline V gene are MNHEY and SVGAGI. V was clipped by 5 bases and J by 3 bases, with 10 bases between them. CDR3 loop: CASSPKGYTEAFF. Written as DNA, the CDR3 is TGTGCCAGCAGTCCGAAGGGTTACACTGAAGCTTTCTTT.

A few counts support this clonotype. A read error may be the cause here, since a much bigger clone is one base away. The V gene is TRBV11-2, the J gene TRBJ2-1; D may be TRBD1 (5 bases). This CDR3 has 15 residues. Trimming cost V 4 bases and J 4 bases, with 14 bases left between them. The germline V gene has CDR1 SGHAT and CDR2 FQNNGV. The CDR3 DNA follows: TGTGCCAGCAGCTATCGGACAAGGATGTACAATGAGCAGTTCTTC. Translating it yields CASSYRTRMYNEQFF.

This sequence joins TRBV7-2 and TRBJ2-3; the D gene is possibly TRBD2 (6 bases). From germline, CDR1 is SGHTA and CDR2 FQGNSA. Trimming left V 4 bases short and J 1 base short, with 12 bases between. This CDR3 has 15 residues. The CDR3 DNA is TGTGCCAGCAGCTCCGCCGGGGGTGGCACAGATACGCAGTATTTT. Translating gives CASSSAGGGTDTQYF.

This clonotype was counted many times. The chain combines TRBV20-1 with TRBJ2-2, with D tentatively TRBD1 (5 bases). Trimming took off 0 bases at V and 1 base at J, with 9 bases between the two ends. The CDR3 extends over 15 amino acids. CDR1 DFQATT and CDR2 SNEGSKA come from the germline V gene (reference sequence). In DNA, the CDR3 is TGCAGTGCTAGAGAACCAACAGGGAACACCGGGGAGCTGTTTTTT. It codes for CSAREPTGNTGELFF.

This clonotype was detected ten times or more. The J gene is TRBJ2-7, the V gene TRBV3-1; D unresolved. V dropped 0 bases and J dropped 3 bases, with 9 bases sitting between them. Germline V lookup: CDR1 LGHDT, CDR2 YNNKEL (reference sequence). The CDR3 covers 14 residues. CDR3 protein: CASSQDRQFYEQYF. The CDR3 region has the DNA TGTGCCAGCAGCCAAGATAGGCAGTTCTACGAGCAGTACTTC.

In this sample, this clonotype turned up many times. CDR3 sequence: CASILRGQPLNSPLHF. DNA of the CDR3: TGTGCCAGCATTCTAAGAGGACAGCCACTAAATTCACCCCTCCACTTT. J is TRBJ1-6 and V is TRBV6-6, with a weak D call TRBD1 (6 bases). V gave up 7 bases and J gave up 7 bases, with 20 bases separating them. The V gene's germline CDR1 is MNHNY and CDR2 SVGAGI (reference sequence). The CDR3 is made up of 16 amino acids.

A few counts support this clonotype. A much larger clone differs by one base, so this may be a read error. The CDR3 protein is CASSRLAGGTSSYEQYF. The CDR3 region has the DNA TGCGCCAGCAGCCGGCTAGCGGGAGGCACTAGCTCCTACGAGCAGTACTTC. The V and J genes are TRBV5-1 and TRBJ2-7, with 11 positions matching TRBD2. The J segment lost 0 bases and the V segment lost 4 bases, leaving 9 bases of the junction unmatched. This CDR3 has 17 amino acids. Germline V gene data show CDR1 as SGHRS and CDR2 as YFSETQ.

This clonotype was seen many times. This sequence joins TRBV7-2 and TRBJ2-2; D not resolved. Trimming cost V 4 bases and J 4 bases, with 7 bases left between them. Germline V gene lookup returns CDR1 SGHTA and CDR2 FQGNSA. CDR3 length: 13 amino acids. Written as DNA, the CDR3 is TGTGCCAGCAGCTCCCATCCCACCGGGGAGCTGTTTTTT. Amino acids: CASSSHPTGELFF.

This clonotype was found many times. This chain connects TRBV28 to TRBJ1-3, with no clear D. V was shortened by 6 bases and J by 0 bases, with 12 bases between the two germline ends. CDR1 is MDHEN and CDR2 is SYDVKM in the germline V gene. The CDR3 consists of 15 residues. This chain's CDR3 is CASSPPRSSGNTIYF. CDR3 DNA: TGTGCCAGCAGCCCCCCCAGGAGCTCTGGAAACACCATATATTTT.

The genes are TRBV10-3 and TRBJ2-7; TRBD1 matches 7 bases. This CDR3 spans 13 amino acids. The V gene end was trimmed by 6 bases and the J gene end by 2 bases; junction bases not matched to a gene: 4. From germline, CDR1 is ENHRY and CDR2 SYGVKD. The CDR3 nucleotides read TGTGCCATCAGGGGGGACAGTACCTACGAGCAGTACTTC. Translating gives CAIRGDSTYEQYF.

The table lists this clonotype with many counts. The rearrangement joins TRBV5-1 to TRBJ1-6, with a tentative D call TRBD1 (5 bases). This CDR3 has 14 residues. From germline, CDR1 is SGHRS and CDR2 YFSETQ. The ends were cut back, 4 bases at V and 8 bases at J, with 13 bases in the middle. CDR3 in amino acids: CASSAQTAYSPLHF. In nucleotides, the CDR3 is TGCGCCAGCAGCGCCCAGACAGCATATTCACCCCTCCACTTT.

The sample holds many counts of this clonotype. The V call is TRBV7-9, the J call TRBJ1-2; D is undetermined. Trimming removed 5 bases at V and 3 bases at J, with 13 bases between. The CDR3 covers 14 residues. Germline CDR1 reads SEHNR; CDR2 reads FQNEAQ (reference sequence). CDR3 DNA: TGTGCCAGCAGCCAATCCCCTGGGGACTATGGCTACACCTTC. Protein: CASSQSPGDYGYTF. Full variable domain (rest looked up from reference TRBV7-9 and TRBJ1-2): DTGVSQNPRHKITKRGQNVTFRCDPISEHNRLYWYRQTLGQGPEFLTYFQNEAQLEKSRLLSDRFSAERPKGSFSTLEIQRTEQGDSAMYLCASSQSPGDYGYTFGSGTRLTVV.

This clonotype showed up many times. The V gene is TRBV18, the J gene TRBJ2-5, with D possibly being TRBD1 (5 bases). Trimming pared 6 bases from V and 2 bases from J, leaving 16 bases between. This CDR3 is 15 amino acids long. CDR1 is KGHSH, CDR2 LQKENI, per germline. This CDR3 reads CASSQRQLVQETQYF. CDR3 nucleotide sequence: TGTGCCAGCTCTCAACGACAGCTGGTACAAGAGACCCAGTACTTC.

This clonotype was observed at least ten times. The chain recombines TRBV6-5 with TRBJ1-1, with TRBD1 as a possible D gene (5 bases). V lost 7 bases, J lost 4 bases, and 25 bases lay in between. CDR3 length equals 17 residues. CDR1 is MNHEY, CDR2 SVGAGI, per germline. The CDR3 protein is CASTHRERGGRSTEAFF. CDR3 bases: TGTGCCAGCACCCATCGCGAGAGGGGTGGGAGAAGCACTGAAGCTTTCTTT.

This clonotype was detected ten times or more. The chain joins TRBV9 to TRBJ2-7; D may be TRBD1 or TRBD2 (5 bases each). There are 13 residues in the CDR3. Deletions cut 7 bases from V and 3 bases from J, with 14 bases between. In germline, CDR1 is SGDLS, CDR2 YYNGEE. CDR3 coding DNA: TGTGCCAGCTCAGTGGGGGAAGACTACGAGCAGTACTTC. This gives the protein CASSVGEDYEQYF.

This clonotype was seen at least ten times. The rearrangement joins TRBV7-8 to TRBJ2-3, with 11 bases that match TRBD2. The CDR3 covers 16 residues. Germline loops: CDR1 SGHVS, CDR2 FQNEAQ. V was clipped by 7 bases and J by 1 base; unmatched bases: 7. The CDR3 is CASNRGLAVRTDTQYF. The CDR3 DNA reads TGTGCCAGCAACAGGGGACTAGCGGTTCGCACAGATACGCAGTATTTT.

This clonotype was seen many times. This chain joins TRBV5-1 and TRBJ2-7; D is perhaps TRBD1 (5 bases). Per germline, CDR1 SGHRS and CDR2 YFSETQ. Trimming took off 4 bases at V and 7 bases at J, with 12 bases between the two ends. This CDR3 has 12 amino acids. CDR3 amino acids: CASSQLGREQYF. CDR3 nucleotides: TGCGCCAGCAGCCAGTTGGGGCGGGAGCAGTACTTC.

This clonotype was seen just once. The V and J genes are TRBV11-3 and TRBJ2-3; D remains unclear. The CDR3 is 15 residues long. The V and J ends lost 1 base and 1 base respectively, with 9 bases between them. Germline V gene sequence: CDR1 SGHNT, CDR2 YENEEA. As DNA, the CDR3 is TGTGCCAGCAGCTTAGGAGGTTCGGGCACAGATACGCAGTATTTT. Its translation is CASSLGGSGTDTQYF.

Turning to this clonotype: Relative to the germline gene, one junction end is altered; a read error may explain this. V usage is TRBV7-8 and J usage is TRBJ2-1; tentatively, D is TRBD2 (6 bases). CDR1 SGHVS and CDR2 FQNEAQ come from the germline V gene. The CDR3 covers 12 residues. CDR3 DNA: TGTGCCAGCAGCGGGCGGGACTCCACTCCCGTCTTC. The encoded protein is CASSGRDSTPVF.

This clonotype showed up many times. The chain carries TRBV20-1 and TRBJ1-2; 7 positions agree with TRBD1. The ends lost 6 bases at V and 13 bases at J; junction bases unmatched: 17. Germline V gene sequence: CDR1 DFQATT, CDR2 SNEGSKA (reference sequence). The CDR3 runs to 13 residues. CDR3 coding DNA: TGCAGTGCCAGCCCGACAGGGTCCGTGGGTAGCACCTTC. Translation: CSASPTGSVGSTF.

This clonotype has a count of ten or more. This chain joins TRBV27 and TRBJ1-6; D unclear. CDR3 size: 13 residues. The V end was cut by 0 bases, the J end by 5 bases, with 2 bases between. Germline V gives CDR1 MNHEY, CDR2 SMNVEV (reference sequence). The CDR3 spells CASSLSDNSPLHF. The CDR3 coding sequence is TGTGCCAGCAGTTTATCAGATAATTCACCCCTCCACTTT.

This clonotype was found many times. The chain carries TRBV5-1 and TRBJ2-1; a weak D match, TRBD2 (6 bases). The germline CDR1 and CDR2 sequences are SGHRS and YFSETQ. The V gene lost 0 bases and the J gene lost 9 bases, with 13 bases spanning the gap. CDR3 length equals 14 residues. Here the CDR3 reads CASSLGGIGVEQFF. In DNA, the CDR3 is TGCGCCAGCAGCTTGGGCGGGATTGGAGTTGAGCAGTTCTTC.

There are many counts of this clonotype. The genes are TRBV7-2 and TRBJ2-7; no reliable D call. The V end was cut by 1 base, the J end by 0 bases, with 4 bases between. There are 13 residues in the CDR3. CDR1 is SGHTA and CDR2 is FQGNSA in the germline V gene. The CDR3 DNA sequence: TGTGCCAGCAGCTTAGGGCACTCCTACGAGCAGTACTTC. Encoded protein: CASSLGHSYEQYF.